One T cell receptor (beta chain) is described in this entry. This entry comes from a study of PD-L1 blockade in urothelial cancer. CDR3 length: 15 residues. Germline CDR1 reads SGHKS; CDR2 reads YYEKEE (reference sequence). V was clipped by 4 bases and J by 10 bases, with 20 bases between them. The time point denotes: pretreatment peripheral blood. Samples spanned pretreatment and treatment, with 1 to 8 time points per patient. Each PCR had synthetic TCR analog templates added to it as a spike-in. Method: immunoSEQ multiplex PCR; TCRdb's copy keeps in-frame clones and lacks some. The sample lists more than 85,000 clones; more than 75% were seen once.

The origin of this receptor is a man in his 60s with urothelial cancer. The chain joins TRBV5-5 to TRBJ1-4, with a possible D match to TRBD1 (5 bases). This specimen was PBMCs, taken around atezolizumab (anti-PD-L1) treatment. CDR3 in DNA: TGTGCCAGCAGCCTGGAGGGCAGGGAAGGCGGAAAACTGTTTTTT. Translating gives CASSLEGREGGKLFF.